A single sample gave rise to the 28 T cell receptor beta chains below, sequenced in a study of CD8+CD57+ T cells in acquired aplastic anemia (dated 2018 in TCRdb). The patients picked for sequencing were ones in whom flow cytometry had shown an expansion of CD8+CD57+ cells. The sequencer listed for this sample is Illumina HiSeq 2000. TCR beta VDJ combination and CDR3 sequence profiling used genomic DNA as the template. TCRdb reprocessed the public reads (quality trimming at Q25 with fastp, clone calling with MiXCR) and kept in-frame beta chains. Rows are combined by CDR3 protein, so each entry shows the most common genes and DNA. The sample contains roughly 180,000 distinct CDR3 sequences, about three fifths of them found a single time. Jointly, the top ten make up 42% of the sample. The sequencing sample was made of sorted CD4+, CD8+, or CD8+CD57+ T cells (not recorded which) from PBMCs. Receptors originate from a human donor with aplastic anemia.

Concerning this clonotype itself: Germline and junction disagree at one end, which may indicate a read error. This chain uses TRBV10-1 with TRBJ1-1; perhaps TRBD1 as D (6 bases). The germline CDR1 and CDR2 sequences are WNHNN and SYGVQD (reference sequence). The CDR3 is made up of 13 amino acids. CDR3 in amino acids: CASSYRDITKAFF. The CDR3 nucleotides are TGTGCCAGCAGTTACAGGGACATCACTAAAGCTTTCTTT.

This clonotype was found many times. This chain links TRBV13 with TRBJ2-1; TRBD2 matches 10 bases. CDR3 length equals 19 residues. With 5 bases clipped from V and 7 bases from J, the junction kept 20 bases outside the gene matches. CDR1 PRHDT and CDR2 FYEKMQ come from the germline V gene (reference sequence). In nucleotides, the CDR3 is TGTGCCAGCAGCGATCCGGGACGGATAAGCGGGGGGGCTGGAAATGAGCAGTTCTTC. Translation: CASSDPGRISGGAGNEQFF.

This chain joins TRBV2 and TRBJ2-5; D unresolved. V was clipped by 10 bases and J by 5 bases, with 11 bases between them. This CDR3 is 11 amino acids long. Per the germline V gene, CDR1 is SNHLY and CDR2 is FYNNEI. The CDR3 sequence: CATKTRETQYF. Here the CDR3 DNA reads TGTGCCACCAAAACCCGGGAGACCCAGTACTTC.

This clonotype was recorded only once. The chain employs TRBV6-1 and TRBJ1-4; tentatively, D is TRBD1 (6 bases). This CDR3 spans 15 amino acids. Trimming stripped 5 bases from V and 7 bases from J, with 17 bases between. Germline CDR1 reads MNHNS; CDR2 reads SASEGT. DNA of the CDR3: TGTGCCAGCAGTCCCGAGGGGGGGGGGTTTGAAAAACTGTTTTTT. Translated: CASSPEGGGFEKLFF.

The V call is TRBV15, the J call TRBJ2-7, with 10 bases fitting TRBD1. The CDR3 loop spans 16 amino acids. CDR1 and CDR2 from the germline V gene are LNHNV and YYDKDF (reference sequence). V lost 2 bases and J lost 2; bases outside the gene matches: 6. The CDR3 DNA is TGTGCCACCAGCAGAATGGGGGACAGGGGTGCCTACGAGCAGTACTTC. Its protein product is CATSRMGDRGAYEQYF.

Many counts were recorded for this clonotype. The V gene is TRBV4-2, the J gene TRBJ2-7; no clear D gene. The ends were cut back, 0 bases at V and 0 bases at J, with 12 bases in the middle. Per the germline V gene, CDR1 is LGHNA and CDR2 is YNFKEQ. The CDR3 has 16 residues. For the CDR3, the DNA is TGTGCCAGCAGCCAAGAAGCCCAATATCGCTCCTACGAGCAGTACTTC. Amino acids: CASSQEAQYRSYEQYF.

The rearrangement uses TRBV11-1 and TRBJ1-2; maybe TRBD1 (6 bases). V lost 0 bases to trimming and J lost 3 bases, with 11 bases between them. Germline CDR1 and CDR2: SGHAT and FQDESV (reference sequence). The CDR3 contains 15 residues. For the CDR3, the DNA is TGTGCCAGCAGCTTAGCGCAACAGGGAGACTATGGCTACACCTTC. Amino acids: CASSLAQQGDYGYTF.

This clonotype was counted a few times. The genes are TRBV27 and TRBJ1-3, with D possibly matching TRBD1 (5 bases). Deletions cut 5 bases from V and 4 bases from J, with 15 bases between. CDR1 MNHEY and CDR2 SMNVEV come from the germline V gene (reference sequence). The CDR3 sequence is 15 residues long. The DNA for the CDR3 is TGTGCCAGCAGTCCGGTTGGGGGGACCGGAAACACCATATATTTT. Encoded protein: CASSPVGGTGNTIYF.

The V gene is TRBV10-3, the J gene TRBJ2-1; 11 bases map to TRBD2. V shed 1 base and J 7 bases; nucleotides not matched to a gene: 3. This CDR3 comprises 15 residues. Looked up from germline, CDR1 is ENHRY and CDR2 is SYGVKD. CDR3 bases: TGTGCCATCAGTGAGTTGGCTAGCGGGAGGAATGAGCAGTTCTTC. This codes for CAISELASGRNEQFF.

This chain connects TRBV19 to TRBJ2-7; D is unresolved. CDR1 and CDR2 (germline): LNHDA, SQIVND (reference sequence). The CDR3 consists of 15 residues. V gave up 3 bases and J gave up 0 bases, with 12 bases separating them. The CDR3 coding sequence is TGTGCCAGTAGTATTGGGGTTACGGGCTCCTACGAGCAGTACTTC. It codes for CASSIGVTGSYEQYF. Full variable domain (outside the CDR3, taken from reference TRBV19 and TRBJ2-7): DGGITQSPKYLFRKEGQNVTLSCEQNLNHDAMYWYRQDPGQGLRLIYYSQIVNDFQKGDIAEGYSVSREKKESFPLTVTSAQKNPTAFYLCASSIGVTGSYEQYFGPGTRLTVT.

This clonotype was observed a few times. The chain recombines TRBV20-1 with TRBJ2-3; unclear D gene. The CDR3 spans 14 residues. Germline CDR1 reads DFQATT; CDR2 reads SNEGSKA (reference sequence). V lost 0 bases and J lost 2, with 9 bases in between. The DNA of the CDR3 is TGCAGTGCTAGAGATCTCCAGTCCACAGATACGCAGTATTTT. Protein sequence: CSARDLQSTDTQYF.

This clonotype showed up just a few times. The chain has TRBV19 and TRBJ2-1, with unresolved D. The V gene lost 0 bases and the J gene lost 6 bases, with 9 bases spanning the gap. CDR3 length: 14 residues. Germline values: CDR1 LNHDA, CDR2 SQIVND (reference sequence). The CDR3 DNA reads TGTGCCAGTAGTATAGATACGACACGCAATGAGCAGTTCTTC. Its protein is CASSIDTTRNEQFF.

The chain links TRBV2 to TRBJ2-1, with TRBD2 matching 10 bases. The J segment lost 10 bases and the V segment lost 3 bases, leaving 9 bases of the junction unmatched. The CDR3 totals 15 residues. The germline V gene has CDR1 SNHLY and CDR2 FYNNEI. CDR3 sequence (DNA): TGTGCCAGCAGTGATTGGATAGGGACTAGCGACGAGCAGTTCTTC. This encodes CASSDWIGTSDEQFF.

The J gene is TRBJ2-5, the V gene TRBV2; TRBD1 agrees at 8 bases. This CDR3 has 14 amino acids. Germline assignment: CDR1 SNHLY and CDR2 FYNNEI. V was pared by 8 bases and J by 2 bases, with 7 bases of the junction left unmatched. CDR3 sequence: CASGAGTGQETQYF. CDR3 DNA sequence: TGTGCCAGCGGGGCCGGGACAGGACAAGAGACCCAGTACTTC.

The V call is TRBV7-9, the J call TRBJ1-2; D call uncertain. CDR3 length: 13 residues. Looked up from germline, CDR1 is SEHNR and CDR2 is FQNEAQ (reference sequence). Trimming cost V 1 base and J 9 bases, with 12 bases left between them. CDR3 bases: TGTGCCAGCAGCTTAGAGGTTCAGGATCGCTACACCTTC. It codes for CASSLEVQDRYTF. The full variable domain, completed using reference TRBV7-9 and TRBJ1-2, is DTGVSQNPRHKITKRGQNVTFRCDPISEHNRLYWYRQTLGQGPEFLTYFQNEAQLEKSRLLSDRFSAERPKGSFSTLEIQRTEQGDSAMYLCASSLEVQDRYTFGSGTRLTVV.

The chain couples TRBV19 to TRBJ2-5, with 7 bases identical to TRBD1. CDR3 length: 14 amino acids. CDR1 and CDR2 from the germline V gene are LNHDA and SQIVND (reference sequence). Trimming removed 6 bases from V and 4 bases from J; junction bases left unmatched: 8. The CDR3 here is CASRDGTATETQYF. In nucleotides, the CDR3 is TGTGCCAGTAGGGACGGGACAGCAACAGAGACCCAGTACTTC.

CDR3 amino acids: CGSASGYEQYF. The CDR3 bases are TGTGGGTCGGCTAGCGGTTACGAGCAGTACTTC. The rearrangement joins TRBV6-6 to TRBJ2-7; 7 positions agree with TRBD2. The length of the CDR3 is 11 residues. Germline-derived CDR1 and CDR2 are MNHNY and SVGAGI (reference sequence).

With respect to this clonotype: A read error may produce the germline difference seen at one junction end. The chain carries TRBV5-8 and TRBJ2-2; TRBD2 is a possible D gene (5 bases). The CDR3 loop spans 16 amino acids. CDR1 SGHTS and CDR2 YDEGEE come from the germline V gene. As DNA, the CDR3 is TGCGCCAGCAGCCTATCCGGGAACCTGAACACCGGGGAGCTGTTTTTT. Its translation: CASSLSGNLNTGELFF.

A few counts support this clonotype. The chain recombines TRBV13 with TRBJ1-6, with TRBD1 matching over 8 bases. Germline V gives CDR1 PRHDT, CDR2 FYEKMQ (reference sequence). J was trimmed by 9 bases and V by 5 bases; bases with no gene match: 12. This CDR3 spans 16 amino acids. CDR3 sequence: CASSPLDRGRASPLHF. In nucleotides, the CDR3 is TGTGCCAGCAGCCCCCTCGACAGGGGACGGGCTTCACCCCTCCACTTT.

This clonotype was counted between two and nine times. The chain couples TRBV27 to TRBJ1-1; perhaps TRBD1 as D (6 bases). CDR3 size: 13 residues. CDR1 is MNHEY, CDR2 SMNVEV, per germline (reference sequence). V was pared by 4 bases and J by 4 bases, with 10 bases between. CDR3 loop: CASSSMTGTEAFF. The CDR3 DNA is TGTGCCAGCAGTTCGATGACAGGCACTGAAGCTTTCTTT.

On this clonotype itself: This may arise from a read error, as a much more abundant clone is one base away. The chain joins TRBV2 to TRBJ1-2; D gene ambiguous. Germline CDR1 reads SNHLY; CDR2 reads FYNNEI. This CDR3 has 11 residues. The CDR3 DNA follows: TGTGCCCTCGGAACGGGCTTCGGCTTCACCTTC. Translating it yields CALGTGFGFTF.

V usage is TRBV7-6 and J usage is TRBJ1-6; D is uncertain. Trimming took 5 bases from V and 8 from J, leaving 10 bases between them. CDR3 size: 13 residues. From germline, CDR1 is SGHVS and CDR2 FNYEAQ. The CDR3 region has the DNA TGTGCCAGCAGCACGACATCATATTCACCCCTCCACTTT. Translating gives CASSTTSYSPLHF.

This clonotype has at least ten counts. The rearrangement uses TRBV2 and TRBJ1-1; 8 nucleotides agree with TRBD1. CDR1 is SNHLY and CDR2 is FYNNEI in the germline V gene. V shed 8 bases and J 2 bases; nucleotides not matched to a gene: 10. The CDR3 spans 15 residues. CDR3 protein: CASRGTGRANTEAFF. CDR3 DNA: TGTGCCAGCCGGGGGACAGGTCGGGCCAACACTGAAGCTTTCTTT.

The chain is built from TRBV24-1 and TRBJ2-6; D possibly corresponds to TRBD2 (6 bases). Trimming left V 6 bases short and J 1 base short, with 15 bases between. CDR1 is KGHDR and CDR2 is SFDVKD in the germline V gene. This CDR3 is 17 amino acids long. CDR3 DNA: TGTGCCACCAGTCCCGGGGGTATGAGGTCTGGGGCCAACGTCCTGACTTTC. It specifies CATSPGGMRSGANVLTF.

As for this clonotype: At one of its ends the junction is not consistent with the germline gene, which may arise from a read error. The chain uses TRBV10-2 and TRBJ1-1; D gene ambiguous. The length of the CDR3 is 14 residues. Per the germline V gene, CDR1 is WSHSY and CDR2 is SAAADI. The CDR3 sequence: CASSESERNTEAFF. The CDR3 DNA sequence: TGCGCAAGCAGTGAATCCGAAAGGAACACTGAAGCTTTCTTT.

The rearrangement uses TRBV5-1 and TRBJ2-7, with a possible D match to TRBD2 (5 bases). Germline loops: CDR1 SGHRS, CDR2 YFSETQ. CDR3 size: 15 residues. V was pared by 3 bases and J by 4 bases, with 17 bases between. The CDR3 DNA reads as TGCGCCAGCAGCTCAGGACTCCCACCCGAATACGAGCAGTACTTC. Translation: CASSSGLPPEYEQYF.

The rearrangement joins TRBV7-9 to TRBJ2-1, with D perhaps given as TRBD1 or TRBD2 (5 bases each). The length of the CDR3 is 12 residues. CDR1 and CDR2 from the germline V gene are SEHNR and FQNEAQ (reference sequence). The V and J ends lost 0 bases and 15 bases respectively, with 12 bases between them. The CDR3 sequence: CASSLAEGSWFF. The CDR3 region has the DNA TGTGCCAGCAGCTTAGCTGAGGGGTCGTGGTTCTTC.

The sample holds many counts of this clonotype. The gene calls are TRBV13 and TRBJ2-7; 9 bases are a match to TRBD1. Germline values: CDR1 PRHDT, CDR2 FYEKMQ (reference sequence). The V gene end was trimmed by 1 base and the J gene end by 2 bases; junction bases not matched to a gene: 3. This CDR3 region has 15 residues. The CDR3 protein is CASSLVTGGAYEQYF. For the CDR3, the DNA is TGTGCCAGCAGCTTAGTGACAGGGGGAGCCTACGAGCAGTACTTC.